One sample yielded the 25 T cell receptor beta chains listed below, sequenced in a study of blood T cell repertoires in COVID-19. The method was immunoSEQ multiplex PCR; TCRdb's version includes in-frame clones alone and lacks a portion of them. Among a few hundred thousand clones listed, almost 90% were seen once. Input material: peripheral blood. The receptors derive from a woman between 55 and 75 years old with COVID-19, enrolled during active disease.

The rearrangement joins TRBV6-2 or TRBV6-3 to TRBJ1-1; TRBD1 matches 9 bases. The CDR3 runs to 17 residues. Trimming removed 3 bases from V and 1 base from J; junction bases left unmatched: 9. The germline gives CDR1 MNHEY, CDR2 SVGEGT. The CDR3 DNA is TGTGCCAGCAGTTATCCCCGGGACAGGGTCCAGAACACTGAAGCTTTCTTT. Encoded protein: CASSYPRDRVQNTEAFF.

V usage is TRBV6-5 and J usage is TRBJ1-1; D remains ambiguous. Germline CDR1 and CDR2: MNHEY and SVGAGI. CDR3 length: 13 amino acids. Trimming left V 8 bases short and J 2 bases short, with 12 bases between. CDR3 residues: CASGELINTEAFF. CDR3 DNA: TGTGCCAGCGGGGAGTTGATTAACACTGAAGCTTTCTTT.

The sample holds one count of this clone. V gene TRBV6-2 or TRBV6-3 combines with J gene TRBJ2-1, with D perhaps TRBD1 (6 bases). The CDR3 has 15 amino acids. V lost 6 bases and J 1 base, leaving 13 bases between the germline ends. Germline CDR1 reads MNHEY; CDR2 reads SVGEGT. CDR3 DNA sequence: TGTGCCAGCAGCCCGGACAGTATGTCCTACAATGAGCAGTTCTTC. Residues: CASSPDSMSYNEQFF.

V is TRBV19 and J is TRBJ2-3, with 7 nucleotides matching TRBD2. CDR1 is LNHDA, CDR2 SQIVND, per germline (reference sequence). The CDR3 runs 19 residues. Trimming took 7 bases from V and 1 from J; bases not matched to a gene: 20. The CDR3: CASTPRRGGGGSGTDTQYF. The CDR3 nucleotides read TGTGCCAGTACCCCCCGGAGGGGCGGGGGAGGCTCTGGCACAGATACGCAGTATTTT.

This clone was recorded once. As DNA, the CDR3 is TGTGCCAGCAGTTTCTCCGGGACAGGGTTGACTGAAGCTTTCTTT. It encodes CASSFSGTGLTEAFF. This chain joins TRBV27 and TRBJ1-1, with 9 bases that match TRBD1. The CDR3 is 15 residues long. Per the germline V gene, CDR1 is MNHEY and CDR2 is SMNVEV (reference sequence). Trimming took 3 bases from V and 5 from J; bases not matched to a gene: 7.

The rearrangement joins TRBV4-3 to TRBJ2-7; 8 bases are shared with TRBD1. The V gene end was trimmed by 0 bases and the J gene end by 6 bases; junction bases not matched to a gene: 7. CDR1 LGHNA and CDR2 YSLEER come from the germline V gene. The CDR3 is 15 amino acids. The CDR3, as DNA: TGCGCCAGCAGCCAAGAACAGGGGGTATCTACCGAGCAGTACTTC. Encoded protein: CASSQEQGVSTEQYF.

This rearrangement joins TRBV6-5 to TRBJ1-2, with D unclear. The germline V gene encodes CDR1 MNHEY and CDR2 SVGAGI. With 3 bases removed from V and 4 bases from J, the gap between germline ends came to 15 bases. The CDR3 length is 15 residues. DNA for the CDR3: TGTGCCAGCAGTTATGGGAGGGCTCATAGCTATGGCTACACCTTC. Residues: CASSYGRAHSYGYTF.

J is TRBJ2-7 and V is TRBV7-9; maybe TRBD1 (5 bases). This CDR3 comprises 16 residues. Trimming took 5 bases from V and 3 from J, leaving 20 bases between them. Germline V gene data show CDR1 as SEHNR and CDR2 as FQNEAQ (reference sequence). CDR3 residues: CASSPKRSGSLYEQYF. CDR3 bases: TGTGCCAGCAGCCCGAAGCGTTCAGGGTCACTCTACGAGCAGTACTTC.

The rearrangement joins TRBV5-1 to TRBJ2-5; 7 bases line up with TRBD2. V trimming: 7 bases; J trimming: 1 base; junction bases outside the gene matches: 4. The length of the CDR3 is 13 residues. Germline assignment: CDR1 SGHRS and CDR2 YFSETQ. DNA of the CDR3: TGCGCCAGCCGAACTAGCGTCCAAGAGACCCAGTACTTC. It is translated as CASRTSVQETQYF. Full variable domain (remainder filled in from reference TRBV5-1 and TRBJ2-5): KAGVTQTPRYLIKTRGQQVTLSCSPISGHRSVSWYQQTPGQGLQFLFEYFSETQRNKGNFPGRFSGRQFSNSRSEMNVSTLELGDSALYLCASRTSVQETQYFGPGTRLLVL.

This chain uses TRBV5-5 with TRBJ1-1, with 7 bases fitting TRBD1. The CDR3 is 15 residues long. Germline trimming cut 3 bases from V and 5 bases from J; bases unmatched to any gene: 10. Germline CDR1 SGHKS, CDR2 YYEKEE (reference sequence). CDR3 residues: CASSSRGVLRTEAFF. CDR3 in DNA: TGTGCCAGCAGCTCCAGGGGGGTCCTACGTACTGAAGCTTTCTTT. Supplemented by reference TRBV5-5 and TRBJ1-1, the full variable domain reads DAGVTQSPTHLIKTRGQQVTLRCSPISGHKSVSWYQQVLGQGPQFIFQYYEKEERGRGNFPDRFSARQFPNYSSELNVNALLLGDSALYLCASSSRGVLRTEAFFGQGTRLTVV.

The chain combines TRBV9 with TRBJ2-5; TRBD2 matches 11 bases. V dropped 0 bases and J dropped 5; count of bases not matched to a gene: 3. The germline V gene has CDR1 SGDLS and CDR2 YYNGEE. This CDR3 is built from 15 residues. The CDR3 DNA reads TGTGCCAGCAGCGTAGGTCTAGCGGGGGGTGAGACCCAGTACTTC. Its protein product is CASSVGLAGGETQYF. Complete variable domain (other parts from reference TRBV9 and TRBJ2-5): DSGVTQTPKHLITATGQRVTLRCSPRSGDLSVYWYQQSLDQGLQFLIQYYNGEERAKGNILERFSAQQFPDLHSELNLSSLELGDSALYFCASSVGLAGGETQYFGPGTRLLVL.

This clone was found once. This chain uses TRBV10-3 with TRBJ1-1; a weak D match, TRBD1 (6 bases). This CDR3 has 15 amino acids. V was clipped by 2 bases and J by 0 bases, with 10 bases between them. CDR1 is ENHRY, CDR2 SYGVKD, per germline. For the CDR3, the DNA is TGTGCCATCAGTGAGCCACAGGGAGTGAACACTGAAGCTTTCTTT. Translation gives CAISEPQGVNTEAFF.

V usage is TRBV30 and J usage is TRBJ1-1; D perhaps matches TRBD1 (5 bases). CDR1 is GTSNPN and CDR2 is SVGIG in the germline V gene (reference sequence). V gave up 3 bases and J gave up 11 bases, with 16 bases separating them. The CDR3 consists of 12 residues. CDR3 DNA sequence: TGTGCCTGGAGAGCGTGGGGGGGTGAGGCTTTCTTT. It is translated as CAWRAWGGEAFF.

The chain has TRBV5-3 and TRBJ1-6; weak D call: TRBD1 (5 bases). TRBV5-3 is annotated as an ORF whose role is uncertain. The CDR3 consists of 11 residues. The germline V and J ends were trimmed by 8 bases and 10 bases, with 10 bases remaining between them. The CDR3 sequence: CARGKGSPLHF. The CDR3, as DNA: TGTGCCAGGGGAAAGGGGTCACCCCTCCACTTT.

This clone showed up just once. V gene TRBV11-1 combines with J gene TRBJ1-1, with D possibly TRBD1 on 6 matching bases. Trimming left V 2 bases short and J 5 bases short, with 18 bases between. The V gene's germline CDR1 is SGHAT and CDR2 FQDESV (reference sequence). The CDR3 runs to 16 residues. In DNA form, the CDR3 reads TGTGCCAGCAGCTTATCCAAGACAGGAATCGGGACTGAAGCTTTCTTT. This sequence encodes CASSLSKTGIGTEAFF.

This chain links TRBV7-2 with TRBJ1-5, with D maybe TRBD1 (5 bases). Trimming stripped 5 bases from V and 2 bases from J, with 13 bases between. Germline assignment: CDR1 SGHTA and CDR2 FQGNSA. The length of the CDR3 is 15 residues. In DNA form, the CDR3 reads TGTGCCAGCAGCCCCATGGGGGGAGGCAATCAGCCCCAGCATTTT. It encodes CASSPMGGGNQPQHF.

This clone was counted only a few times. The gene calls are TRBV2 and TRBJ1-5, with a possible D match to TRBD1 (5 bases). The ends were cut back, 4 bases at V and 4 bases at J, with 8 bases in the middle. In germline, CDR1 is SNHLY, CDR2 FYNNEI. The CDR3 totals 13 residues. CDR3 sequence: CASSVAGNQPQHF. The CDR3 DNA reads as TGTGCCAGCAGTGTGGCAGGGAATCAGCCCCAGCATTTT.

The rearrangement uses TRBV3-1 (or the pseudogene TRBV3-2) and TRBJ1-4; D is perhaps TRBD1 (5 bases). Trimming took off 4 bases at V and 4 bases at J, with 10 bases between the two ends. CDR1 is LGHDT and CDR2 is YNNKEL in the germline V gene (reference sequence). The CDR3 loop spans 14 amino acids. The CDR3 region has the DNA TGTGCCAGCAGCCTTAGACAGTTTAATGAAAAACTGTTTTTT. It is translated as CASSLRQFNEKLFF.

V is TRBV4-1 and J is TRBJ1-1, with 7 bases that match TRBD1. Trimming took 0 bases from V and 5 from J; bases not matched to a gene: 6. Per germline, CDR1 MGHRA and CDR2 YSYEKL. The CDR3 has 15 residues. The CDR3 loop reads CASSQDRGGRTEAFF. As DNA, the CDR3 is TGCGCCAGCAGCCAAGATAGAGGGGGCCGTACTGAAGCTTTCTTT.

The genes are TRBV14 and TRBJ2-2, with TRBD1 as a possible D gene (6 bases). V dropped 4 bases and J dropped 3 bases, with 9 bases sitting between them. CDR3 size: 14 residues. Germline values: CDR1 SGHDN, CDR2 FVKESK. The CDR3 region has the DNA TGTGCCAGCAGCCTCAGGGGCCACACCGGGGAGCTGTTTTTT. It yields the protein CASSLRGHTGELFF.

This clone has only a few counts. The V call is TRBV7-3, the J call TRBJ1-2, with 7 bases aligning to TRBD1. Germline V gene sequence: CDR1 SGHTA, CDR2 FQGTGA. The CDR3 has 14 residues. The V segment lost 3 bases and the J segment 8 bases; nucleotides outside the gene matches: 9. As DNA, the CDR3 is TGTGCCAGCAGCTTGGGACAGTCGGTTACGGGCTACACCTTC. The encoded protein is CASSLGQSVTGYTF.

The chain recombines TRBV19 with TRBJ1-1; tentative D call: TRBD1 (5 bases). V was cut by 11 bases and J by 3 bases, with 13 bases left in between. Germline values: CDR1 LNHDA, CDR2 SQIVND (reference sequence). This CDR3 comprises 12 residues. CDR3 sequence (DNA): TGTGCCTCGGGGGTGGGTGACACTGAAGCTTTCTTT. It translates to CASGVGDTEAFF.

The CDR3 is CASGRDNFNYGYTF. The CDR3 DNA sequence: TGTGCCAGCGGTAGGGACAACTTTAACTATGGCTACACCTTC. The rearrangement uses TRBV2 and TRBJ1-2, with D maybe TRBD1 (6 bases). V lost 8 bases to trimming and J lost 1 base, with 14 bases between them. This CDR3 spans 14 amino acids. Germline V gene sequence: CDR1 SNHLY, CDR2 FYNNEI.

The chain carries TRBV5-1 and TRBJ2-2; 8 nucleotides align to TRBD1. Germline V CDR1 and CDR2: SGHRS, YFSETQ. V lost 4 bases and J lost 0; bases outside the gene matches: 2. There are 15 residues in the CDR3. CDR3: CASSPGQANTGELFF. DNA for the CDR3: TGCGCCAGCAGCCCGGGACAGGCGAACACCGGGGAGCTGTTTTTT.

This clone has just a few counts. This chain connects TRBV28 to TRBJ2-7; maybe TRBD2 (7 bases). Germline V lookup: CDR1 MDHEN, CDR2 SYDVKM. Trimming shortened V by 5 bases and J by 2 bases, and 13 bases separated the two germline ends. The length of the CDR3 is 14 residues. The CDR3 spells CASSPGGQAYEQYF. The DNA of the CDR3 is TGTGCCAGCAGTCCCGGGGGGCAAGCCTACGAGCAGTACTTC.